This passage covers 25 T cell receptor beta chains from one sample sequenced in a study of tumor and adjacent non-tumor tissue in lung cancer. The template was RNA from unsorted bulk tissue. More than 3 cm separated this lung sample from the edge of the tumor. TCRbeta libraries were built with three rounds of nested PCR, modified from ARM-PCR. Each CDR3 protein is one row after TCRdb ran MiXCR on the multiplex PCR reads. The top ten hold 15% to 20% of the sample, which has around 99,000 distinct CDR3 sequences, about 64% seen once. The sequencing input was distant non-tumor lung tissue. Source of these receptors: a man aged 55 to 70 with non-small cell lung cancer.

Points on this clonotype: This may be a read error: a much more frequent sequence differs by one nucleotide. CDR3 coding DNA: TGTGCCAGCAGCTTGAACGGGGGGATGGCCGGGGAGCCGTTTTTT. Protein: CASSLNGGMAGEPFF. The J gene is TRBJ2-2, the V gene TRBV5-6; 7 nucleotides align to TRBD2. CDR1 SGHDT and CDR2 YYEEEE come from the germline V gene. There are 15 residues in the CDR3.

In the case of this clonotype: Its ends do not fully match the called genes, so a read error is possible. This chain connects TRBV11-3 to TRBJ2-7; TRBD2 aligns across 10 bases. The CDR3 totals 15 residues. Germline V gene sequence: CDR1 SGHNT, CDR2 YENEEA. CDR3: CVSRGELAGVGEQYF. CDR3 nucleotide sequence: TGTGTCAGCCGCGGGGAGCTAGCGGGAGTTGGCGAGCAGTACTTC.

Details on this clonotype: At one boundary the junction diverges from the germline segment, which might be a read error. This chain uses TRBV11-3 with TRBJ2-7; D is tentatively TRBD1 or TRBD2 (5 bases each). Germline V gives CDR1 SGHNT, CDR2 YENEEA. The CDR3 covers 13 residues. The CDR3 reads CANSLVHGGEQYF. CDR3 bases: TGTGCCAACAGCTTAGTGCATGGGGGCGAGCAGTACTTC. Based on the CDR3 plus reference TRBV11-3 and TRBJ2-7, the full variable domain is EAGVVQSPRYKIIEKKQPVAFWCNPISGHNTLYWYLQNLGQGPELLIRYENEEAVDDSQLPKDRFSAERLKGVDSTLKIQPAELGDSAVYLCANSLVHGGEQYFGPGTRLTVT.

Only one count was recorded for this clonotype. The chain uses TRBV5-8 and TRBJ2-5, with 9 bases lining up with TRBD2. The CDR3 totals 16 residues. The germline gives CDR1 SGHTS, CDR2 YDEGEE. V was clipped by 5 bases and J by 5 bases; unmatched bases: 13. The CDR3 protein is CASSSGAGGSHETQYF. CDR3 in DNA: TGTGCCAGCAGTTCCGGGGCGGGAGGGAGTCACGAGACCCAGTACTTC.

The chain employs TRBV2 and TRBJ2-5; 8 positions agree with TRBD1. The V and J ends lost 8 bases and 1 base, in that order; junction bases with no gene match: 9. Germline V gives CDR1 SNHLY, CDR2 FYNNEI. The CDR3 has 15 amino acids. Here the CDR3 reads CASGTSRGRQETQYF. CDR3 coding DNA: TGTGCCAGCGGTACCAGCAGGGGGCGCCAAGAGACCCAGTACTTC.

Regarding this clonotype: Possible read error: a much larger clone is one base away. The J gene is TRBJ2-7, the V gene TRBV5-6, with 12 positions matching TRBD1. The CDR3 has 15 amino acids. Germline V CDR1 and CDR2: SGHDT, YYEEEE. As DNA, the CDR3 is TGTGCCAGCAGCGGGGGACAGGGGGCTTCCTACGAGCAGTGCTTC. Translating it yields CASSGGQGASYEQCF.

Remarks on this clonotype: Relative to the germline gene, one junction end is altered; a read error may explain this. This chain joins TRBV5-6 and TRBJ2-7; D perhaps matches TRBD2 (5 bases). The germline V gene has CDR1 SGHDT and CDR2 YYEEEE. The CDR3 is 16 amino acids. The CDR3 loop reads CASSLVDLPSTGERYF. CDR3 coding DNA: TGTGCCAGCAGCTTGGTGGACTTGCCCTCAACTGGCGAGCGGTACTTC.

The chain joins TRBV11-2 to TRBJ2-1; no clear D gene. The ends were cut back, 3 bases at V and 7 bases at J, with 4 bases in the middle. Germline V gives CDR1 SGHAT, CDR2 FQNNGV. The CDR3 contains 11 residues. CDR3 amino acids: CASSFGNEQFF. The DNA of the CDR3 is TGTGCCAGCAGCTTTGGGAATGAGCAGTTCTTC.

The genes are TRBV13 and TRBJ1-2; 11 positions match TRBD1. Germline CDR1 reads PRHDT; CDR2 reads FYEKMQ (reference sequence). V was clipped by 7 bases and J by 11 bases; unmatched bases: 12. This CDR3 region has 14 residues. The CDR3 sequence: CASNSDRGLLGYTF. The DNA for the CDR3 is TGTGCCAGCAACTCGGACAGGGGGCTTTTAGGGTACACCTTC.

The table lists this clonotype with many counts. This chain joins TRBV12-5 and TRBJ2-5; 12 bases align to TRBD2. Germline CDR1 and CDR2: LGHNT and FRNRAP. CDR3 length: 14 amino acids. Trimming removed 9 bases from V and 0 bases from J; junction bases left unmatched: 2. In DNA form, the CDR3 reads TGTGCTAGCGGACTAGCGGGGTACCAAGAGACCCAGTACTTC. It translates to CASGLAGYQETQYF. Complete variable domain (other parts from reference TRBV12-5 and TRBJ2-5): DARVTQTPRHKVTEMGQEVTMRCQPILGHNTVFWYRQTMMQGLELLAYFRNRAPLDDSGMPKDRFSAEMPDATLATLKIQPSEPRDSAVYFCASGLAGYQETQYFGPGTRLLVL.

Of note for this clonotype: Germline and junction disagree at one end, which may indicate a read error. The chain combines TRBV4-1 with TRBJ1-1; 7 bases line up with TRBD1. This CDR3 comprises 15 residues. Per the germline V gene, CDR1 is MGHRA and CDR2 is YSYEKL. The CDR3 coding sequence is TGCGCCTGCAGCCAAGCAGACAGGGTCTCCAGTAAAGTTTTCTTT. Its protein is CACSQADRVSSKVFF.

This clonotype was observed once. V and J are TRBV6-6 and TRBJ2-1; D perhaps matches TRBD1 (5 bases). V lost 11 bases and J 4 bases, leaving 18 bases between the germline ends. The CDR3 runs to 14 residues. Looked up from germline, CDR1 is MNHNY and CDR2 is SVGAGI (reference sequence). Here the CDR3 DNA reads TGTGCCGGTAGTTACTTGGGGCGGTACAATGAGCAGTTCTTC. It translates to CAGSYLGRYNEQFF.

This clonotype was found a few times. A much more abundant neighbour one base away suggests this may be a read error. In this CDR3 the conserved last residue, phenylalanine or tryptophan, is missing, so a read error is likely. The J gene is TRBJ2-2, the V gene TRBV10-3, with D perhaps given as TRBD1 or TRBD2 (5 bases each). CDR3 length: 15 residues. Germline CDR1 and CDR2: ENHRY and SYGVKD. Between the trimmed V and J ends, which lost 7 bases and 1 base, there was a span of 13 bases. The DNA of the CDR3 is TGTGCCATCAAGGGAGCAGGGAAGAACACCGGGGAGCTGTTTTCT. It yields the protein CAIKGAGKNTGELFS.

In the case of this clonotype: Being one base from a much bigger clone, this may be a read error. V is TRBV6-2 or TRBV6-3 and J is TRBJ2-7; either TRBD1 or TRBD2 may fit D (5 bases each). Per the germline V gene, CDR1 is MNHEY and CDR2 is SVGEGT. CDR3 length equals 15 residues. CDR3 sequence: CACRLPGPSAYEQYF. The CDR3 DNA sequence: TGTGCCTGCAGATTACCGGGACCCTCGGCCTACGAGCAGTACTTC.

CDR3 region: CVSSRRTSTATQYF. CDR3 bases: TGTGTCAGTAGCCGCCGGACCTCTACGGCCACGCAGTATTTT. This chain links TRBV11-2 with TRBJ2-3; D not resolved. CDR1 and CDR2 (germline): SGHAT, FQNNGV. The CDR3 loop spans 14 amino acids.

This clonotype appeared many times. The V call is TRBV7-9, the J call TRBJ1-1; D call uncertain. CDR1 and CDR2 (germline): SEHNR, FQNEAQ (reference sequence). With 2 bases removed from V and 1 base from J, the gap between germline ends came to 8 bases. The CDR3 has 14 amino acids. The CDR3, as DNA: TGTGCCAGCAGCTTATCGGCGGGGAACACTGAAGCTTTCTTT. This gives the protein CASSLSAGNTEAFF. The full variable domain, its missing parts supplied by reference TRBV7-9 and TRBJ1-1, is DTGVSQNPRHKITKRGQNVTFRCDPISEHNRLYWYRQTLGQGPEFLTYFQNEAQLEKSRLLSDRFSAERPKGSFSTLEIQRTEQGDSAMYLCASSLSAGNTEAFFGQGTRLTVV.

The chain uses TRBV20-1 and TRBJ2-1; D is undetermined. Trimming left V 6 bases short and J 8 bases short, with 23 bases between. The germline CDR1 and CDR2 sequences are DFQATT and SNEGSKA (reference sequence). This CDR3 has 15 residues. The CDR3 here is CSATPLGRVHDEQFF. The CDR3 DNA reads TGCAGTGCGACCCCGCTTGGTCGGGTCCACGATGAGCAGTTCTTC.

Points on this clonotype: At one boundary the junction diverges from the germline segment, which might be a read error. The chain uses TRBV29-1 and TRBJ1-5; D remains unclear. The CDR3 sequence is 13 residues long. The V gene's germline CDR1 is SQVTM and CDR2 ANQGSEA. DNA of the CDR3: TGCGGCGTTGGAGACTCACGGAGTCAGCCCCAGCATTTT. As protein: CGVGDSRSQPQHF. The full variable domain, with the rest looked up from reference TRBV29-1 and TRBJ1-5, is SAVISQKPSRDICQRGTSLTIQCQVDSQVTMMFWYRQQPGQSLTLIATANQGSEATYESGFVIDKFPISRPNLTFSTLTVSNMSPEDSSIYLCGVGDSRSQPQHFGDGTRLSIL.

Worth noting for this clonotype: Germline is not matched at one junction end, which may reflect a read error. This chain joins TRBV4-1 and TRBJ2-7; 12 bases map to TRBD2. Germline CDR1 is MGHRA and CDR2 is YSYEKL. This CDR3 region has 18 residues. CDR3 sequence: CASSQEVSGLAGTYKQYF. The CDR3, as DNA: TGCGCAAGCAGCCAAGAAGTTTCCGGACTAGCGGGGACCTACAAGCAGTACTTC.

As for this clonotype: One end of the junction is discordant with germline, which a read error may explain. The J gene is TRBJ2-7, the V gene TRBV6-6; D is ambiguous. This CDR3 spans 13 amino acids. In germline, CDR1 is MNHNY, CDR2 SVGAGI (reference sequence). The CDR3 DNA reads TGTGCCAGCGGAATGGGATCGATCAGCGAGCAATACTTC. Translation: CASGMGSISEQYF.

This clonotype was picked up a small number of times. A much larger clone differs by one base, so this may be a read error. The CDR3 DNA sequence: TGTGCCAGCAATTACCTTGGGGGTAATGAAAAACTGTTTTTT. This gives the protein CASNYLGGNEKLFF. V gene TRBV6-5 combines with J gene TRBJ1-4, with D possibly TRBD1 on 5 matching bases. CDR3 length equals 14 residues. The V gene's germline CDR1 is MNHEY and CDR2 SVGAGI.

About this clonotype: Lacking the conserved final phenylalanine or tryptophan, this CDR3 likely reflects a read error. This chain connects TRBV5-4 to TRBJ2-6; tentatively, D is TRBD1 (5 bases). In germline, CDR1 is SGHNT, CDR2 YYREEE (reference sequence). The CDR3 is 15 residues long. DNA of the CDR3: TGTGCCAGCAGCCCCGACAGAACTGGGCCCAACGTCCTGACTTGC. Protein product: CASSPDRTGPNVLTC.

This chain links TRBV12-3 or TRBV12-4 with TRBJ2-2; D ambiguous. Trimming took off 6 bases at V and 11 bases at J, with 16 bases between the two ends. The CDR3 is made up of 13 amino acids. CDR3 nucleotide sequence: TGTGCCAGCAGGGCCGGCCAGGCTCGAGAGCTGTTTTTT. The encoded protein is CASRAGQARELFF.

The chain couples TRBV20-1 to TRBJ1-1; no clear D gene. The germline V and J ends were trimmed by 2 bases and 1 base, with 8 bases remaining between them. This CDR3 comprises 13 residues. Germline-derived CDR1 and CDR2 are DFQATT and SNEGSKA (reference sequence). For the CDR3, the DNA is TGCAGTGCTAGATCGGGCACGAACACTGAAGCTTTCTTT. Translating gives CSARSGTNTEAFF.

This clonotype has only a few counts. A read error may explain this, as a much larger clone is one base away. J is TRBJ2-7 and V is TRBV12-3 or TRBV12-4; possibly TRBD1 or TRBD2 for D (5 bases each). The CDR3 runs 16 residues. CDR3 bases: TGTGCCAGCGGTTTAGATCGGGGCGTCTCGGGTTACGAGCAGTACTTC. It specifies CASGLDRGVSGYEQYF.